The 5 T cell receptor beta chains given below trace back to one sample, sequenced in a study of PD-L1 blockade in urothelial cancer. TCRdb's copy holds only in-frame clones and misses some; the assay was immunoSEQ multiplex PCR. This table has tens of thousands of clones, about 68% appearing once. Regarding time point: pretreatment peripheral blood. Source: PBMCs, taken around atezolizumab (anti-PD-L1) treatment. These receptors came from a man in his 70s with urothelial cancer.

The CDR3: CASSPGPRRETTEAFF. The DNA for the CDR3 is TGTGCCAGCTCACCAGGACCCCGTAGGGAGACCACTGAAGCTTTCTTT. The chain links TRBV18 to TRBJ1-1; D is unclear. The CDR3 is 16 amino acids. Germline assignment: CDR1 KGHSH and CDR2 LQKENI. V was shortened by 2 bases and J by 4 bases, with 17 bases between the two germline ends.

V gene TRBV6-6 combines with J gene TRBJ1-5; TRBD1 agrees at 8 bases. Trimming took 7 bases from V and 0 from J; bases not matched to a gene: 5. The CDR3 consists of 15 residues. Per the germline V gene, CDR1 is MNHNY and CDR2 is SVGAGI (reference sequence). The CDR3 sequence: CASIDRGNSNQPQHF. The CDR3 DNA reads as TGTGCCAGCATCGACAGGGGAAATAGCAATCAGCCCCAGCATTTT.

This chain connects TRBV2 to TRBJ2-7, with 12 positions matching TRBD2. The germline CDR1 and CDR2 sequences are SNHLY and FYNNEI. Germline trimming cut 6 bases from V and 7 bases from J; bases unmatched to any gene: 7. The CDR3 is 14 amino acids. CDR3 in amino acids: CASRVTSGREEQYF. CDR3 nucleotide sequence: TGTGCCAGCAGGGTGACTAGCGGGAGAGAAGAGCAGTACTTC.

CDR3 sequence reads: CASNSARDRYYEQYF. For the CDR3, the DNA is TGTGCCAGCAACTCCGCGAGGGACAGGTATTACGAGCAGTACTTC. This chain links TRBV7-2 with TRBJ2-7; 8 nucleotides align to TRBD1. The V gene's germline CDR1 is SGHTA and CDR2 FQGNSA. V shed 7 bases, J shed 4 bases, and the junction held 12 bases outside the gene matches. The CDR3 sequence is 15 residues long.

V usage is TRBV11-3 and J usage is TRBJ2-1, with 8 bases aligning to TRBD1. Germline V gives CDR1 SGHNT, CDR2 YENEEA. V gave up 4 bases and J gave up 8 bases; unmatched junction bases: 7. This CDR3 has 14 amino acids. The CDR3 sequence is CASSSQGARHEQFF. The CDR3 coding sequence is TGTGCCAGCAGCTCCCAGGGGGCGCGGCATGAGCAGTTCTTC.